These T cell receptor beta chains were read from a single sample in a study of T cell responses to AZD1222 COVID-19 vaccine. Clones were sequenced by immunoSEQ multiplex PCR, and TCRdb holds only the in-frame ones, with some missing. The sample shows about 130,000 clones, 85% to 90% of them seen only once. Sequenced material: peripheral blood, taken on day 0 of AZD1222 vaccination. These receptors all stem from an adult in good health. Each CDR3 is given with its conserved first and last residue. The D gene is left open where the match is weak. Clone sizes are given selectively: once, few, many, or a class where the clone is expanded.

CDR3: CASSSGQGTGGYTF; DNA: TGTGCCAGCAGTTCGGGACAGGGGACGGGTGGCTACACCTTC; J: TRBJ1-2; length: 14; D: TRBD1; V: TRBV28; size: -
CDR3: CASSPDRAGQFF; DNA: TGCGCCAGCAGCCCGGACAGGGCGGGGCAGTTCTTC; J: TRBJ2-1; length: 12; D: TRBD1; V: TRBV5-1; size: few
CDR3: CASGQGASTDTQYF; DNA: TGTGCCAGTGGACAGGGGGCGAGCACAGATACGCAGTATTTT; J: TRBJ2-3; length: 14; D: TRBD1; V: TRBV3-1/TRBV3-2; size: -
CDR3: CSANTADTQYF; DNA: TGCAGTGCTAATACAGCAGATACGCAGTATTTT; J: TRBJ2-3; length: 11; D: -; V: TRBV20-1; size: -
CDR3: CASSLVGGEQFF; DNA: TGTGCCAGCAGCTTGGTTGGCGGTGAGCAGTTCTTC; J: TRBJ2-1; length: 12; D: -; V: TRBV5-6; size: -
CDR3: CASSSQAGGVADTQYF; DNA: TGTGCCAGCAGCTCCCAGGCCGGGGGGGTGGCAGATACGCAGTATTTT; J: TRBJ2-3; length: 16; D: TRBD2; V: TRBV11-3; size: -
CDR3: CASSVGQDYSNQPQHF; DNA: TGTGCCAGCAGCGTAGGACAGGATTATAGCAATCAGCCCCAGCATTTT; J: TRBJ1-5; length: 16; D: TRBD1; V: TRBV2; size: few
CDR3: CATSDSGDGNQPQHF; DNA: TGTGCCACCAGTGATTCAGGGGATGGCAATCAGCCCCAGCATTTT; J: TRBJ1-5; length: 15; D: -; V: TRBV24-1; size: -
CDR3: CASSIIREVNTEAFF; DNA: TGTGCCAGTAGTATTATCAGGGAGGTGAACACTGAAGCTTTCTTT; J: TRBJ1-1; length: 15; D: -; V: TRBV19; size: -
CDR3: CASSENARLFHSPLHF; DNA: TGTGCCAGCAGTGAAAATGCCAGGCTCTTTCATTCACCCCTCCACTTT; J: TRBJ1-6; length: 16; D: -; V: TRBV6-1; size: -
CDR3: CASRAQGANQPQHF; DNA: TGTGCCAGCAGGGCACAGGGGGCGAATCAGCCCCAGCATTTT; J: TRBJ1-5; length: 14; D: TRBD1; V: TRBV3-1/TRBV3-2; size: -
CDR3: CASSLSPGTGYGYTF; DNA: TGTGCCAGCAGCTTGTCCCCCGGGACAGGCTATGGCTACACCTTC; J: TRBJ1-2; length: 15; D: TRBD1; V: TRBV7-9; size: -
CDR3: CASSLDFF; DNA: TGTGCCAGCAGCTTGGATTTCTTT; J: TRBJ1-1; length: 8; D: -; V: TRBV5-8; size: -
CDR3: CSVDRTRYNEQFF; DNA: TGCAGCGTTGACAGGACTAGGTACAATGAGCAGTTCTTC; J: TRBJ2-1; length: 13; D: TRBD2; V: TRBV29-1; size: -
CDR3: CAWIPGTGGRRSYNEQFF; DNA: TGTGCCTGGATTCCAGGAACAGGGGGTCGAAGGTCCTACAATGAGCAGTTCTTC; J: TRBJ2-1; length: 18; D: TRBD1; V: TRBV30; size: once
CDR3: CASSFRTGGSPLHF; DNA: TGTGCCAGCAGCTTTCGGACAGGGGGCTCACCCCTCCACTTT; J: TRBJ1-6; length: 14; D: TRBD1; V: TRBV7-2; size: -